Reported below is one T cell receptor (beta chain). V lost 1 base and J lost 8; bases outside the gene matches: 19. CDR3 length: 19 amino acids. The germline V gene encodes CDR1 SGHNT and CDR2 YENEEA. Profiling relied on immunoSEQ multiplex PCR, and the TCRdb table lists in-frame clones only, not all of them. The sample carries about 44,000 clones, over 65% recorded once. These data originate in a study of memory CD4+ T cells and cytomegalovirus serostatus. The sort gate was single viable CD3+CD4+CD8-CD45RO+ cells for memory CD4+ T cells. The genes are TRBV11-3 and TRBJ1-4; 7 nucleotides match TRBD1. The specimen was memory CD4+ T cells from blood. The origin of this receptor is an adult in good health and CMV-seronegative. DNA of the CDR3: TGTGCCAGCAGCTTAGGTCACCTGCTGAAAGACAGGGCCGACGAAAAACTGTTTTTT. Its protein product is CASSLGHLLKDRADEKLFF.